These 14 T cell receptor beta chains were all obtained from the same sample, sequenced in a study of regulatory T cells in long-lasting Graves disease. With iRepertoire HTBI primers and Arm-PCR of CDR3 regions, TCR beta libraries were built. Using its own MiXCR run on the multiplex PCR reads, TCRdb lists one record per CDR3 protein. The sample consists of 350,000 to 400,000 distinct CDR3 sequences, around 15% of them appearing once. Time point meaning: newly diagnosed GD, antithyroid drugs for less than 3 months. Generation of the TCR library employed RNA extracted from PBMCs. The sample was also reused in another study, on T cells in Graves' hyperthyroidism and ophthalmopathy.

This specimen consisted of peripheral blood mononuclear cells (PBMCs), obtained at new diagnosis, from a patient treated with antithyroid drugs. These receptors were taken from a woman between 18 and 29 years old with Graves disease.

In this sample, this clonotype turned up a few times. Given a much more abundant clone one base away, this may be a read error. V usage is TRBV20-1 and J usage is TRBJ2-1, with 8 bases matching TRBD2. The CDR3 covers 16 residues. Germline lookup yields CDR1 DFQATT and CDR2 SNEGSKA (reference sequence). Unmatched junction bases numbered 10, after V lost 0 bases and J lost 6 bases. CDR3: CSAREFSGKPCNEQFF. CDR3 in DNA: TGCAGTGCTAGAGAGTTTAGCGGGAAACCCTGCAATGAGCAGTTCTTC.

The CDR3 coding sequence is TGTGCCAGTAGTATCTTCGCGACAGGGAGCTCCTACAATGAGCAGTTCTTC. It codes for CASSIFATGSSYNEQFF. V is TRBV19 and J is TRBJ2-1, with 7 bases matching TRBD1. The germline gives CDR1 LNHDA, CDR2 SQIVND (reference sequence). CDR3 length equals 17 residues. V shed 3 bases, J shed 0 bases, and the junction held 8 bases outside the gene matches.

This clonotype was seen at least ten times. This chain links TRBV12-3 or TRBV12-4 with TRBJ1-1; no clear D. V lost 3 bases and J lost 13, with 15 bases in between. This CDR3 is built from 12 residues. This CDR3 reads CASSLGSGRFFF. The CDR3 DNA follows: TGTGCCAGCAGTTTGGGGAGCGGTCGGTTTTTCTTT.

The table lists this clonotype with many counts. This chain uses TRBV20-1 with TRBJ2-7; a weak D match, TRBD2 (6 bases). The V end lost 4 bases, the J end lost 2 bases, and 12 bases lay between the germline ends. This CDR3 spans 13 amino acids. Germline CDR1 reads DFQATT; CDR2 reads SNEGSKA (reference sequence). CDR3 sequence (DNA): TGCAGTGCTAATAGCGGCCCCACCTACGAGCAGTACTTC. This translates into CSANSGPTYEQYF.

This clonotype was recorded at least ten times. The chain joins TRBV6-1 to TRBJ2-3, with 9 bases lining up with TRBD1. Germline loops: CDR1 MNHNS, CDR2 SASEGT. The CDR3 consists of 15 residues. Trimming took 6 bases from V and 2 from J; bases not matched to a gene: 6. The DNA for the CDR3 is TGTGCCAGCAGACCGACAGGGGGATTCACAGATACGCAGTATTTT. Protein product: CASRPTGGFTDTQYF.

This clonotype was detected many times. J is TRBJ2-1 and V is TRBV20-1; tentatively, D is TRBD1 or TRBD2 (5 bases each). In germline, CDR1 is DFQATT, CDR2 SNEGSKA (reference sequence). The CDR3 sequence is 14 residues long. CDR3 DNA sequence: TGCAGGGCCCCCGTCGGGCAGGGCGGGAATGAGCAGTTCTTC. It specifies CRAPVGQGGNEQFF.

This chain uses TRBV20-1 with TRBJ2-1, with 11 nucleotides matching TRBD2. With V trimmed by 0 bases and J by 3 bases, 7 bases remained unmatched. This CDR3 is built from 17 residues. Germline assignment: CDR1 DFQATT and CDR2 SNEGSKA (reference sequence). CDR3 sequence reads: CSARDFGTSGFYNEQFF. The DNA for the CDR3 is TGCAGTGCTAGAGATTTTGGGACTAGCGGATTCTACAATGAGCAGTTCTTC.

This clonotype was found many times. The CDR3 protein is CAISVPRGGALEQYF. The DNA of the CDR3 is TGTGCCATCAGTGTTCCCCGGGGAGGGGCCCTCGAGCAGTACTTC. The chain carries TRBV10-3 and TRBJ2-7; 7 bases agree with TRBD2. With V trimmed by 4 bases and J by 6 bases, 12 bases remained unmatched. Germline values: CDR1 ENHRY, CDR2 SYGVKD. The CDR3 is made up of 15 amino acids.

Many counts were recorded for this clonotype. The chain is built from TRBV27 and TRBJ1-1; D uncertain. V dropped 1 base and J dropped 9 bases, with 9 bases sitting between them. Looked up from germline, CDR1 is MNHEY and CDR2 is SMNVEV (reference sequence). This CDR3 contains 12 residues. CDR3 loop: CASSLWGQKAFF. CDR3 nucleotide sequence: TGTGCCAGCAGTTTATGGGGTCAGAAAGCTTTCTTT.

V usage is TRBV29-1 and J usage is TRBJ2-6; D is perhaps TRBD1 or TRBD2 (5 bases each). CDR1 is SQVTM and CDR2 is ANQGSEA in the germline V gene. This CDR3 spans 17 amino acids. Trimming shortened V by 4 bases and J by 0 bases, and 16 bases separated the two germline ends. The CDR3 protein is CSVAGPGTLSGANVLTF. CDR3 coding DNA: TGCAGCGTTGCTGGGCCTGGGACCCTCTCTGGGGCCAACGTCCTGACTTTC.

In its sample, this clonotype was seen many times. CDR3 bases: TGCAGTGCTCCGGACAGGGCGAACACCGGGGAGCTGTTTTTT. Translation gives CSAPDRANTGELFF. The gene calls are TRBV20-1 and TRBJ2-2; TRBD1 matches 8 bases. The trim removed 5 bases at V and 0 bases at J, leaving 2 bases unmatched. Germline CDR1 DFQATT, CDR2 SNEGSKA (reference sequence). The CDR3 length is 14 residues.

This clonotype was counted many times. The chain recombines TRBV28 with TRBJ2-1; 12 nucleotides line up with TRBD2. V was pared by 2 bases and J by 4 bases, with 9 bases of the junction left unmatched. CDR1 and CDR2 from the germline V gene are MDHEN and SYDVKM. The CDR3 consists of 18 residues. DNA for the CDR3: TGTGCCAGCAGTTTACCCTGGGCTAGCGGGGGGGAGTACAATGAGCAGTTCTTC. Translating it yields CASSLPWASGGEYNEQFF.

This clonotype has at least ten counts. The chain recombines TRBV20-1 with TRBJ2-1, with 11 bases fitting TRBD2. The CDR3 is 15 residues long. Germline values: CDR1 DFQATT, CDR2 SNEGSKA (reference sequence). V shed 5 bases, J shed 8 bases, and the junction held 11 bases outside the gene matches. The CDR3: CSARPLAGEIYEQFF. The CDR3 region has the DNA TGCAGTGCTCGACCACTAGCGGGGGAGATATATGAGCAGTTCTTC.

This chain connects TRBV6-1 to TRBJ1-5; no firm D call. This CDR3 has 13 residues. The germline V gene encodes CDR1 MNHNS and CDR2 SASEGT. The V and J ends lost 2 bases and 5 bases respectively, with 7 bases between them. The CDR3 nucleotides read TGTGCCAGCAGTGAAAGGAACTATCAGCCCCAGCATTTT. Its translation is CASSERNYQPQHF.